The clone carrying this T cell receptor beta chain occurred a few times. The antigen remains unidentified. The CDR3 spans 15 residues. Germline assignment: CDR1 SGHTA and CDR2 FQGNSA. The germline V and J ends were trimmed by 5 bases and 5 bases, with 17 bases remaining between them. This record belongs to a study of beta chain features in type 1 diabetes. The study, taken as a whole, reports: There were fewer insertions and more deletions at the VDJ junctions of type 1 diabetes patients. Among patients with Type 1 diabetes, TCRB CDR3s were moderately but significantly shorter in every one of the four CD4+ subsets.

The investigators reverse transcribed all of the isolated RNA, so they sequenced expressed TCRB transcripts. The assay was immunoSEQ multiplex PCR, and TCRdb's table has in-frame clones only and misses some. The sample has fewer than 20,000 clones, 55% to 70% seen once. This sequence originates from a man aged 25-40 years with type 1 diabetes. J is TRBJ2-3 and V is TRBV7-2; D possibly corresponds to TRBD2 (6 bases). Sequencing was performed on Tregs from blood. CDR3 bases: TGTGCCAGCAGCCCCGAGCCCTTGCGGGGAGATACGCAGTATTTT. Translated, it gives CASSPEPLRGDTQYF.